This entry describes one T cell receptor (beta chain). The CDR3 runs 16 residues. J lost 5 bases, V lost 3 bases, and 4 bases had no gene match. Germline V gives CDR1 MGHRA, CDR2 YSYEKL. The data were produced by immunoSEQ multiplex PCR, yet TCRdb's version contains in-frame clones alone and is incomplete. The table has roughly 83,000 clones, 85% to 95% seen once. The data belong to a study of technical replicates of blood from a few donors. This receptor was identified in a human donor in good health. The sequencing input was T cells isolated from PBMCs. The rearrangement uses TRBV4-1 and TRBJ2-2; 12 bases match TRBD2. CDR3 DNA sequence: TGCGCCAGCAGCCAGCCCGGACTAGCGGGAACCGGGGAGCTGTTTTTT. This sequence encodes CASSQPGLAGTGELFF.